This T cell receptor beta chain stems from a study of CD8+CD57+ T cells in acquired aplastic anemia. Study outcomes and limitations: It was found that more than 25 CD8+ CDR3 sequences were shared between patients and controls.

Profiling that covered TCR beta VDJ and CDR3 relied on genomic DNA as its template. TCRdb itself ran the reads through MiXCR, one entry per CDR3 protein. The table has 95,000 to 120,000 distinct CDR3 sequences, around 53% seen once. This clonotype was seen repeatedly, ten times or more. Its antigen is unknown. Germline CDR1 and CDR2: MNHEY and SMNVEV (reference sequence). There are 14 residues in the CDR3. V was pared by 5 bases and J by 5 bases, with 15 bases between. This clonotype was sampled from a human donor in good health, serving as a control. Sequenced input: sorted CD4+, CD8+, or CD8+CD57+ T cells (not recorded which) from PBMCs. The gene calls are TRBV27 and TRBJ1-2; D may be TRBD1 (5 bases). The CDR3 DNA sequence: TGTGCCAGCAGTCCACCGGGACCGGCGTATGGCTACACCTTC. Translated, it gives CASSPPGPAYGYTF.